This TCR beta chain was retrieved from a study of neoadjuvant nivolumab and ipilimumab in lung cancer (TCRdb year 2020). Looking at the study overall: Nivolumab was given at 3 mg/kg intravenously on days 1, 15 and 29, and the combination arm added ipilimumab 1 mg/kg on day 1 only. The major pathologic response (MPR) rate in the intention-to-treat population in each study arm was designated as the primary trial endpoint. A total of about 43 patients with operable NSCLC were treated in the trial, with roughly 23 randomized to nivolumab monotherapy and about 20 randomized to nivolumab plus ipilimumab. TCR repertoires in pretherapy (baseline) peripheral blood were compared with TCR repertoires in tumors resected at surgery after neoadjuvant immune checkpoint blockade. Matched pretherapy and resected tumor pairs were analyzed for seven patients, of whom four received nivolumab and three received nivolumab plus ipilimumab.

Explained via the paper, the time point label denotes: at surgical resection after neoadjuvant nivolumab +/- ipilimumab. Samples were obtained from the phase 2 randomized NEOSTAR trial, in which neoadjuvant nivolumab or nivolumab plus ipilimumab followed by surgery was tested in operable NSCLC. The junction shows trimming of 5 bases on V and 5 bases on J, plus 3 bases between the germline ends. The CDR3 starts with the cysteine, ends with the phenylalanine, and has 11 residues. Only the CDR3 region is kept as DNA, spanning 33 bases read in frame from base 1. The germline V gene provides CDR1 SNHLY and CDR2 FYNNEI. A word on this clone: Its cognate antigen has yet to be identified. Per-nucleotide qualities are absent, and no much larger clonotype sits a single base away.

Receptors were amplified or captured by the immunoSEQ multiplex PCR assay. On the authors' methods: Richness and clonality were used to summarize the repertoires, and clones that significantly expanded or contracted between pre- and post-therapy samples were identified. TCRdb carries this immuneACCESS record with in-frame sequences only. Its versions omit some clonotypes, under half of them owing to an unresolved V gene in the studies checked, with the rest unexplained. D and trimming come from the DNA, and the V and J calls and clone size come from that table. The sample table records fewer than 30,000 clones; 70% to 80% of these occur just once. Roughly 20% of the sample lies in the top ten. Findings and caveats that apply to the study as a whole: A small number of samples was subjected to TCR sequencing. No significant correlation was found between TCR clonality and pathologic tumor regression, and only one major-pathologic-response sample was available for the clonality analysis. Resected tumors had greater TCR richness and clonality than tumor-adjacent uninvolved lung, and increases were observed in more dual-therapy-treated tumors. TCR richness in pretherapy blood showed a positive correlation with richness in tumors resected after neoadjuvant therapy (Spearman R ~ 0.87). From pretherapy to surgery, tumor T-cell richness and clonality went up in three of three dual-therapy tumors, versus only two of four nivolumab-treated tumors.

This specimen was tumor tissue, taken after neoadjuvant nivolumab, alone or with ipilimumab, at or shortly before surgery. The receptor was derived from an adult with non-small cell lung cancer. Recombination connected TRBV2 to TRBJ2-2, with no confident D gene call. CDR3 sequence: CASSNTGELFF. The DNA sequence is given as TGTGCCAGCAGTAATACCGGGGAGCTGTTTTTT.